The 29 T cell receptor beta chains listed next were all sequenced from one sample in a study of blood T cell repertoires in COVID-19. This table comes from immunoSEQ multiplex PCR, and its TCRdb copy is limited to in-frame clones, with some not included. The data hold approximately 480,000 clones, with 80% to 90% observed a single time. Sample: peripheral blood. The source is a man aged 18 to 30 with COVID-19, enrolled during active disease.

The chain is built from TRBV10-2 and TRBJ2-1, with no clear D. The germline V and J ends were trimmed by 2 bases and 0 bases, with 14 bases remaining between them. CDR1 and CDR2 from the germline V gene are WSHSY and SAAADI. The CDR3 extends over 17 amino acids. DNA for the CDR3: TGCGCCAGCAGTGAGGAGGTAGCCCCAAGCTCCTACAATGAGCAGTTCTTC. Amino acid sequence: CASSEEVAPSSYNEQFF.

V gene TRBV5-6 combines with J gene TRBJ1-2, with D possibly TRBD1 on 5 matching bases. This CDR3 region has 12 residues. Between the trimmed V and J ends, which lost 2 bases and 8 bases, there was a span of 10 bases. CDR1 and CDR2 (germline): SGHDT, YYEEEE. The CDR3 DNA sequence: TGTGCCAGCAGCTTCCGGCAGGGAGGCTACACCTTC. Its protein product is CASSFRQGGYTF.

This chain connects TRBV24-1 to TRBJ1-4, with 11 bases aligning to TRBD1. The V gene's germline CDR1 is KGHDR and CDR2 SFDVKD. With 8 bases clipped from V and 7 bases from J, the junction kept 8 bases outside the gene matches. The CDR3 loop spans 15 amino acids. CDR3 amino acids: CATIITGTGGEKLFF. The CDR3 DNA reads as TGTGCCACCATTATAACCGGGACAGGGGGTGAAAAACTGTTTTTT.

The chain is built from TRBV5-6 and TRBJ1-4; D is unclear. V lost 0 bases and J 7 bases, leaving 13 bases between the germline ends. Germline assignment: CDR1 SGHDT and CDR2 YYEEEE. The CDR3 runs 15 residues. This CDR3 reads CASSLGVAAPEKLFF. As DNA, the CDR3 is TGTGCCAGCAGCTTGGGAGTTGCGGCCCCTGAAAAACTGTTTTTT.

The chain links TRBV7-9 to TRBJ1-1, with D perhaps TRBD1 (5 bases). The CDR3 covers 13 residues. V was shortened by 5 bases and J by 8 bases, with 15 bases between the two germline ends. The germline CDR1 and CDR2 sequences are SEHNR and FQNEAQ (reference sequence). CDR3 in amino acids: CASSRGYRGEAFF. In DNA form, the CDR3 reads TGTGCCAGCAGCCGGGGGTATCGGGGGGAAGCTTTCTTT. Full variable domain (remainder filled in from reference TRBV7-9 and TRBJ1-1): DTGVSQNPRHKITKRGQNVTFRCDPISEHNRLYWYRQTLGQGPEFLTYFQNEAQLEKSRLLSDRFSAERPKGSFSTLEIQRTEQGDSAMYLCASSRGYRGEAFFGQGTRLTVV.

This rearrangement joins TRBV29-1 to TRBJ1-1, with D perhaps matching TRBD1 (5 bases). V lost 3 bases, J lost 1 base, and 12 bases lay in between. Germline CDR1 and CDR2: SQVTM and ANQGSEA. This CDR3 has 14 residues. The CDR3 DNA sequence: TGCAGCGTTGAGGTCAGGGCTAAGAACACTGAAGCTTTCTTT. It encodes CSVEVRAKNTEAFF.

The gene calls are TRBV6-1 and TRBJ1-2; 7 bases are shared with TRBD1. The CDR3 consists of 15 residues. V lost 3 bases to trimming and J lost 1 base; unmatched junction nucleotides: 5. CDR1 and CDR2 from the germline V gene are MNHNS and SASEGT. The CDR3 nucleotides are TGTGCCAGCAGTGAGGGCAGGGGGGTTAACTATGGCTACACCTTC. It is translated as CASSEGRGVNYGYTF.

The V gene is TRBV5-1, the J gene TRBJ1-3, with D maybe TRBD1 (6 bases). The V end was cut by 4 bases, the J end by 0 bases, with 11 bases between. From germline, CDR1 is SGHRS and CDR2 YFSETQ. This CDR3 contains 15 residues. CDR3 sequence: CASSPGTNSGNTIYF. The CDR3 DNA reads as TGCGCCAGCAGCCCGGGGACAAACTCTGGAAACACCATATATTTT.

The rearrangement links TRBV5-1 to TRBJ2-5, with 12 bases fitting TRBD2. J lost 9 bases, V lost 3 bases, and 12 bases had no gene match. The CDR3 has 16 residues. From germline, CDR1 is SGHRS and CDR2 YFSETQ. In nucleotides, the CDR3 is TGCGCCAGCAGCTCGACTAGCGGGGGCGGTCAAAGGGCCCAGTACTTC. Its translation: CASSSTSGGGQRAQYF.

The chain carries TRBV4-1 and TRBJ2-1; 12 nucleotides match TRBD2. Germline V gene data show CDR1 as MGHRA and CDR2 as YSYEKL. The trim removed 1 base at V and 10 bases at J, leaving 5 bases unmatched. The CDR3 totals 15 residues. CDR3 in amino acids: CASSQGLAGAGEQFF. In DNA, the CDR3 is TGCGCCAGCAGCCAAGGACTAGCGGGAGCTGGGGAGCAGTTCTTC.

CDR3 DNA sequence: TGTGCCAGCAGTGAGCGCGCCTACACAGATACGCAGTATTTT. Its protein is CASSERAYTDTQYF. The rearrangement links TRBV2 to TRBJ2-3; D not certain. The V end lost 3 bases, the J end lost 2 bases, and 9 bases lay between the germline ends. Germline V CDR1 and CDR2: SNHLY, FYNNEI. The CDR3 is 14 amino acids.

This chain uses TRBV7-9 with TRBJ2-1; 12 bases are shared with TRBD1. Germline-derived CDR1 and CDR2 are SEHNR and FQNEAQ (reference sequence). J was trimmed by 7 bases and V by 5 bases; bases with no gene match: 6. CDR3 length equals 15 residues. The DNA for the CDR3 is TGTGCCAGCAGCGTGGGACAGGGGGCGAGGAATGAGCAGTTCTTC. This gives the protein CASSVGQGARNEQFF.

This clone was observed once. Other nucleotide sequences in the sample specify the same CDR3. The chain is built from TRBV29-1 and TRBJ2-5; TRBD2 matches at 8 bases. The CDR3 extends over 13 amino acids. With 6 bases clipped from V and 1 base from J, the junction kept 4 bases outside the gene matches. CDR1 is SQVTM, CDR2 ANQGSEA, per germline. This CDR3 reads CSVATSGQETQYF. The DNA of the CDR3 is TGCAGCGTCGCCACTAGCGGCCAAGAGACCCAGTACTTC.

V is TRBV10-3 and J is TRBJ2-7; 7 nucleotides agree with TRBD2. The CDR3 has 15 residues. The V and J ends lost 3 bases and 1 base, in that order; junction bases with no gene match: 6. Germline CDR1 ENHRY, CDR2 SYGVKD. DNA of the CDR3: TGTGCCATCAGTGATAGCGGGCACCCATCCTACGAGCAGTACTTC. Translated: CAISDSGHPSYEQYF.

The V call is TRBV5-4, the J call TRBJ2-7; D is possibly TRBD2 (6 bases). Germline values: CDR1 SGHNT, CDR2 YYREEE (reference sequence). This CDR3 has 13 residues. V was shortened by 3 bases and J by 1 base, with 8 bases between the two germline ends. As DNA, the CDR3 is TGTGCCAGCAGCTGGGACTTTTCCTACGAGCAGTACTTC. Protein: CASSWDFSYEQYF.

This clone has a handful of counts. This chain uses TRBV5-1 with TRBJ2-2; D call uncertain. The CDR3 contains 14 residues. Looked up from germline, CDR1 is SGHRS and CDR2 is YFSETQ. V gave up 3 bases and J gave up 1 base, with 7 bases separating them. The CDR3 bases are TGCGCCAGCAGCTGGCTGCAGAACACCGGGGAGCTGTTTTTT. This translates into CASSWLQNTGELFF.

J is TRBJ2-1 and V is TRBV6-1; 9 positions match TRBD2. Germline trimming cut 2 bases from V and 9 bases from J; bases unmatched to any gene: 11. CDR3 length: 16 residues. CDR1 is MNHNS, CDR2 SASEGT, per germline. The CDR3 here is CASSEPPRRGGVEQFF. The CDR3 bases are TGTGCCAGCAGTGAACCGCCGCGGCGGGGGGGCGTTGAGCAGTTCTTC.

V and J are TRBV5-1 and TRBJ1-1; 11 nucleotides line up with TRBD1. Per germline, CDR1 SGHRS and CDR2 YFSETQ. The V gene end was trimmed by 1 base and the J gene end by 4 bases; junction bases not matched to a gene: 9. CDR3 length: 17 amino acids. CDR3 sequence reads: CASSLNRVGTGGTEAFF. DNA of the CDR3: TGCGCCAGCAGCTTGAATCGGGTGGGGACAGGGGGCACTGAAGCTTTCTTT.

The J gene is TRBJ2-2, the V gene TRBV7-9; D may be TRBD2 (5 bases). V gave up 10 bases and J gave up 4 bases, with 13 bases separating them. The germline CDR1 and CDR2 sequences are SEHNR and FQNEAQ (reference sequence). This CDR3 is built from 13 residues. The DNA for the CDR3 is TGTGCCACCTCCAGCGCGGGCACCGGGGAGCTGTTTTTT. Amino acids: CATSSAGTGELFF. The entire variable domain, with the rest obtained from reference TRBV7-9 and TRBJ2-2, is as follows: DTGVSQNPRHKITKRGQNVTFRCDPISEHNRLYWYRQTLGQGPEFLTYFQNEAQLEKSRLLSDRFSAERPKGSFSTLEIQRTEQGDSAMYLCATSSAGTGELFFGEGSRLTVL.

CDR3 loop: CASGRGSNTEAFF. The CDR3 DNA reads as TGCGCCAGCGGCAGGGGTTCGAACACTGAAGCTTTCTTT. This chain connects TRBV5-1 to TRBJ1-1, with D perhaps TRBD1 (6 bases). From germline, CDR1 is SGHRS and CDR2 YFSETQ. This CDR3 contains 13 residues. V was trimmed by 7 bases and J by 1 base, leaving 11 bases between them.

This chain connects TRBV28 to TRBJ1-4, with D unresolved. The CDR3 is 12 amino acids. The germline V gene has CDR1 MDHEN and CDR2 SYDVKM. V was pared by 3 bases and J by 12 bases, with 11 bases between. CDR3 coding DNA: TGTGCCAGCAGTTTTATCACCGGGGAACTGTTTTTT. Translating gives CASSFITGELFF.

The table lists this clone with a few counts. J is TRBJ1-6 and V is TRBV4-1, with D possibly matching TRBD1 (6 bases). V lost 4 bases and J lost 7, with 14 bases in between. The germline V gene has CDR1 MGHRA and CDR2 YSYEKL. The CDR3 covers 15 residues. The CDR3 protein is CASSPPDRRNSPLHF. As DNA, the CDR3 is TGCGCCAGCAGCCCCCCGGACAGACGAAATTCACCCCTCCACTTT.

The gene calls are TRBV15 and TRBJ2-2; 9 bases align to TRBD1. The CDR3 consists of 17 residues. V was pared by 1 base and J by 2 bases, with 5 bases of the junction left unmatched. Germline V gene data show CDR1 as LNHNV and CDR2 as YYDKDF (reference sequence). This CDR3 reads CATSRGGTGRNTGELFF. The DNA of the CDR3 is TGTGCCACCAGCAGAGGTGGGACAGGGCGCAACACCGGGGAGCTGTTTTTT.

In the case of this clone: Other DNA sequences from this sample encode an identical CDR3 as well. The V and J genes are TRBV18 and TRBJ2-7; 13 bases align to TRBD2. The CDR3 is 15 amino acids. The V gene end was trimmed by 4 bases and the J gene end by 4 bases; junction bases not matched to a gene: 4. Germline V gene lookup returns CDR1 KGHSH and CDR2 LQKENI. CDR3 amino acids: CASSRGTSGIYEQYF. In DNA form, the CDR3 reads TGTGCCAGCTCACGGGGGACTAGCGGGATTTACGAGCAGTACTTC.

The rearrangement links TRBV12-3 or TRBV12-4 to TRBJ2-7; 7 bases align to TRBD1. CDR3 length: 13 amino acids. Losses at the gene ends were 4 bases for V and 7 bases for J; bases not matched to a gene: 7. This chain's CDR3 is CASSYLAQGEQYF. The CDR3 DNA reads as TGTGCCAGCAGTTACTTGGCACAGGGGGAGCAGTACTTC.

The CDR3: CARSGGTNEKLFF. The CDR3 DNA sequence: TGTGCCAGATCAGGGGGCACTAATGAAAAACTGTTTTTT. V is TRBV7-3 and J is TRBJ1-4; TRBD1 matches 8 bases. The CDR3 has 13 residues. V shed 9 bases, J shed 2 bases, and the junction held 2 bases outside the gene matches. CDR1 and CDR2 from the germline V gene are SGHTA and FQGTGA.

The rearrangement uses TRBV6-5 and TRBJ1-1, with 9 bases identical to TRBD1. CDR3 size: 14 residues. Germline CDR1 reads MNHEY; CDR2 reads SVGAGI. J lost 2 bases, V lost 7 bases, and 5 bases had no gene match. The CDR3 region is CASKATGGNTEAFF. CDR3 in DNA: TGTGCCAGCAAAGCGACAGGGGGAAACACTGAAGCTTTCTTT.

The chain employs TRBV5-3 and TRBJ1-2; 7 positions agree with TRBD1. TRBV5-3 is an open reading frame, and its role is uncertain. V shed 4 bases, J shed 8 bases, and the junction held 8 bases outside the gene matches. The length of the CDR3 is 13 residues. The CDR3 sequence: CARSTGTAAGYTF. CDR3 in DNA: TGTGCCAGAAGCACCGGGACAGCGGCGGGCTACACCTTC.

As regards this clone: Other DNA sequences within the sample encode an identical CDR3. The chain links TRBV3-1 (or the pseudogene TRBV3-2) to TRBJ2-7; possible D gene TRBD1, 5 bases. Germline-derived CDR1 and CDR2 are LGHDT and YNNKEL (reference sequence). V was cut by 4 bases and J by 3 bases, with 7 bases left in between. This CDR3 is built from 12 residues. CDR3 protein: CASSRGGYEQYF. The CDR3 DNA sequence: TGTGCCAGCAGCCGGGGCGGCTACGAGCAGTACTTC.